This T cell receptor (beta chain) was identified in a study of metastatic and nonmetastatic thyroid tumors. In the study overall: The authors compared repertoires across blood and tumor or nodule tissue from malignant and benign thyroid patients.

Germline CDR1 and CDR2: MNHNS and SASEGT. V was shortened by 8 bases and J by 0 bases, with 8 bases between the two germline ends. CDR3 length: 12 residues. Every patient underwent thyroid surgery untreated. Original handling: Construction of a distant-metastasis classifier for papillary thyroid cancer relied on CDR3 differences across clinicopathological groups. TCRdb re-analyzed the PCR reads through MiXCR. These V and J calls rely on TCRdb rather than the paper's analysis. The sample consists of some 93,000 clones, roughly 13% of them appearing once. The study, taken as a whole, reports: Compared with benign nodules, malignant thyroid tumors were reported to have significantly higher TCR beta diversity in both blood and tumor.

This clone was counted at least ten times. The antigen is undetermined. The sequenced sample was blood. The chain recombines TRBV6-1 with TRBJ2-7, with D perhaps matching TRBD2 (5 bases). The source of this sequence is a female donor with papillary thyroid cancer or a benign thyroid nodule (not recorded which). Some clones in this sample may be carry-over from other donors' samples. Here the CDR3 DNA reads TGTGCCAGCGGGAGCTCCTCCTACGAGCAGTACTTC. Protein: CASGSSSYEQYF.